This passage covers 7 T cell receptor beta chains from one sample sequenced in a study of T cell repertoires in cytomegalovirus infection. A single record per CDR3 protein comes from TCRdb applying MiXCR to the reads. The data show about 130,000 distinct CDR3 sequences, with roughly 9% seen just once and 10% held by the top ten. Sequencing was done on a sample of PBMCs. All receptors come from a human donor in good health (CMV status not recorded). Some clones in this sample may be carry-over from other donors' samples.

This clonotype was detected ten times or more. The chain combines TRBV7-2 with TRBJ2-7; 7 nucleotides line up with TRBD1. With 5 bases clipped from V and 1 base from J, the junction kept 8 bases outside the gene matches. The CDR3 is 15 amino acids. CDR1 and CDR2 from the germline V gene are SGHTA and FQGNSA. The CDR3 sequence: CASSIYRGRSYEQYF. CDR3 bases: TGTGCCAGCAGCATCTACAGGGGACGTTCCTACGAGCAGTACTTC.

V usage is TRBV9 and J usage is TRBJ1-2; D gene unclear. V shed 3 bases and J shed 4 bases, with 19 bases lying between them. Looked up from germline, CDR1 is SGDLS and CDR2 is YYNGEE. The CDR3 runs to 16 residues. In DNA form, the CDR3 reads TGTGCCAGCAGCGAAGGGCCAGATCTCAATCTCTATGGCTACACCTTC. Its translation: CASSEGPDLNLYGYTF.

This clonotype was detected only a few times. The chain recombines TRBV2 with TRBJ1-2, with TRBD1 as a possible D gene (5 bases). The CDR3 has 12 residues. The ends were cut back, 8 bases at V and 2 bases at J, with 9 bases in the middle. CDR1 is SNHLY, CDR2 FYNNEI, per germline. This chain's CDR3 is CASARQNYGYTF. As DNA, the CDR3 is TGTGCCAGCGCCAGACAGAACTATGGCTACACCTTC.

This clonotype occurred many times. This sequence joins TRBV20-1 and TRBJ2-3; D is uncertain. CDR1 is DFQATT, CDR2 SNEGSKA, per germline (reference sequence). The V end lost 8 bases, the J end lost 0 bases, and 6 bases lay between the germline ends. This CDR3 contains 11 residues. Here the CDR3 reads CSPLSTDTQYF. CDR3 in DNA: TGCAGTCCGTTAAGCACAGATACGCAGTATTTT.

The sample holds a few counts of this clonotype. V usage is TRBV4-1 and J usage is TRBJ2-5; D is unresolved. V lost 0 bases to trimming and J lost 7 bases, with 9 bases between them. Germline V lookup: CDR1 MGHRA, CDR2 YSYEKL. The CDR3 runs to 13 residues. CDR3 DNA sequence: TGCGCCAGCAGCCAAGATGGTTCTGCGACCCAGTACTTC. Amino acids: CASSQDGSATQYF.

The chain couples TRBV12-5 to TRBJ2-1, with 8 positions matching TRBD2. With V trimmed by 2 bases and J by 2 bases, 2 bases remained unmatched. This CDR3 contains 15 residues. CDR1 is LGHNT and CDR2 is FRNRAP in the germline V gene. The DNA for the CDR3 is TGTGCTAGTGGTTTGACGGGAGGGGCCTACAATGAGCAGTTCTTC. It encodes CASGLTGGAYNEQFF.

In its sample, this clonotype was seen a few times. CDR3 region: CASSSDRVNTEAFF. In DNA form, the CDR3 reads TGTGCCAGCAGTTCGGACAGAGTGAACACTGAAGCTTTCTTT. V usage is TRBV6-5 and J usage is TRBJ1-1, with D maybe TRBD1 (6 bases). CDR1 and CDR2 (germline): MNHEY, SVGAGI. V was clipped by 4 bases and J by 0 bases, with 9 bases between them. The CDR3 covers 14 residues.